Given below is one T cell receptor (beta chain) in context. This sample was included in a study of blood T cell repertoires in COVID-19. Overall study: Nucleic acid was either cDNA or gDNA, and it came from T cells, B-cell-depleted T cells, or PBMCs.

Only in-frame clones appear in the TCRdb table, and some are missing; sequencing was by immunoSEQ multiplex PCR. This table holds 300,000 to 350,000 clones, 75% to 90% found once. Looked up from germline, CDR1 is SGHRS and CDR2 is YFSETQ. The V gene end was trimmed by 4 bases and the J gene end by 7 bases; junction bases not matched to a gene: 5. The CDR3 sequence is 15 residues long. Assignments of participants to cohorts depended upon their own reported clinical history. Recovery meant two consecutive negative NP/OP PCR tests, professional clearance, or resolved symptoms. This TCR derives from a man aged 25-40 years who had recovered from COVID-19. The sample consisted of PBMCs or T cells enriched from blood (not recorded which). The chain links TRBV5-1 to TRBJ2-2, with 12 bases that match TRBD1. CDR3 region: CASSTGQGAIGELFF. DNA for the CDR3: TGCGCCAGCAGCACGGGACAGGGGGCGATCGGGGAGCTGTTTTTT.